Shown below are 31 T cell receptor beta chains from a single sample sequenced in a study of T-cell reconstitution after alpha-beta-depleted transplantation in children. Unique molecular identifiers tagged the TCRbeta library. TCRdb recomputed calls from the PCR reads with MiXCR, one row per CDR3 protein. Among fewer than 550,000 distinct CDR3 sequences, 10% to 12% were seen once, and the ten largest hold less than 15%. This specimen consisted of PBMCs, mostly from graft donor cells, obtained 180 days after TCRalphabeta/CD19-depleted stem cell transplant. The receptor source for this set is a female patient aged 2-9 years who had a stem cell transplant for aplastic anemia, so the T cells may come from the graft donor.

There are a few counts of this clonotype. The chain carries TRBV2 and TRBJ2-7, with D uncertain. The germline V gene encodes CDR1 SNHLY and CDR2 FYNNEI. V lost 1 base and J lost 0, with 13 bases in between. The CDR3 totals 16 residues. The CDR3 DNA sequence: TGTGCCAGCAGTGAAGTAGGGCTTTGGAGCTCCTACGAGCAGTACTTC. Translated: CASSEVGLWSSYEQYF.

This chain connects TRBV28 to TRBJ2-5, with 8 bases aligning to TRBD2. The V gene end was trimmed by 6 bases and the J gene end by 4 bases; junction bases not matched to a gene: 13. This CDR3 is 16 amino acids long. Germline V lookup: CDR1 MDHEN, CDR2 SYDVKM. The CDR3 region is CASSRGSGSLRETQYF. CDR3 DNA: TGTGCCAGCAGCCGAGGGAGCGGGAGTTTAAGAGAGACCCAGTACTTC.

The chain couples TRBV28 to TRBJ1-1; 9 nucleotides align to TRBD1. CDR3 length equals 14 residues. Germline V gene lookup returns CDR1 MDHEN and CDR2 SYDVKM. V trimming: 4 bases; J trimming: 8 bases; junction bases outside the gene matches: 8. Written as DNA, the CDR3 is TGTGCCAGCAGTTCTGGGGCGACAGGGGGAGAAGCTTTCTTT. Translating gives CASSSGATGGEAFF. Supplemented by reference TRBV28 and TRBJ1-1, the full variable domain reads DVKVTQSSRYLVKRTGEKVFLECVQDMDHENMFWYRQDPGLGLRLIYFSYDVKMKEKGDIPEGYSVSREKKERFSLILESASTNQTSMYLCASSSGATGGEAFFGQGTRLTVV.

This sequence joins TRBV6-6 and TRBJ2-5; D is ambiguous. Trimming took 2 bases from V and 5 from J, leaving 6 bases between them. This CDR3 has 12 amino acids. Germline CDR1 is MNHNY and CDR2 is SVGAGI (reference sequence). CDR3 DNA sequence: TGTGCCAGCAGTTACCCCGGGGAGACCCAGTACTTC. Translated: CASSYPGETQYF.

This chain links TRBV20-1 with TRBJ1-1; no definite D call. The CDR3 length is 11 residues. Germline V CDR1 and CDR2: DFQATT, SNEGSKA (reference sequence). The CDR3 here is CSHPGTTEAFF. Written as DNA, the CDR3 is TGCAGCCATCCGGGCACCACTGAAGCTTTCTTT.

The V gene is TRBV11-2, the J gene TRBJ2-5; a possible D gene is TRBD1 (6 bases). Germline V gives CDR1 SGHAT, CDR2 FQNNGV. V lost 5 bases, J lost 1 base, and 17 bases lay in between. The CDR3 runs 16 residues. This CDR3 is CASSPRLGDIQETQYF. Here the CDR3 DNA reads TGTGCCAGCAGCCCCAGATTAGGGGACATCCAAGAGACCCAGTACTTC.

This clonotype has just a few counts. This rearrangement joins TRBV5-1 to TRBJ2-1; TRBD2 agrees at 9 bases. Germline V gene lookup returns CDR1 SGHRS and CDR2 YFSETQ. V shed 6 bases, J shed 4 bases, and the junction held 23 bases outside the gene matches. The CDR3 runs to 20 residues. The CDR3 protein is CASISKSGRTTFLTYNEQFF. For the CDR3, the DNA is TGCGCCAGCATCTCCAAGAGCGGGAGGACCACGTTCTTAACTTACAATGAGCAGTTCTTC. The full variable domain, its missing parts supplied by reference TRBV5-1 and TRBJ2-1, is KAGVTQTPRYLIKTRGQQVTLSCSPISGHRSVSWYQQTPGQGLQFLFEYFSETQRNKGNFPGRFSGRQFSNSRSEMNVSTLELGDSALYLCASISKSGRTTFLTYNEQFFGPGTRLTVL.

The rearrangement joins TRBV28 to TRBJ2-4; the match to TRBD2 covers 8 bases. V lost 1 base, J lost 6 bases, and 2 bases stayed unmatched. The germline CDR1 and CDR2 sequences are MDHEN and SYDVKM. The CDR3 has 14 amino acids. The CDR3 here is CASSLSGGGNIQYF. DNA for the CDR3: TGTGCCAGCAGTTTATCGGGGGGGGGAAACATTCAGTACTTC.

The rearrangement joins TRBV6-5 to TRBJ1-5; 8 bases line up with TRBD1. Germline V gives CDR1 MNHEY, CDR2 SVGAGI. The CDR3 is made up of 13 amino acids. V was pared by 4 bases and J by 10 bases, with 6 bases of the junction left unmatched. Here the CDR3 reads CASSLRTGIPQHF. The CDR3 DNA follows: TGTGCCAGCAGTTTAAGGACAGGGATCCCCCAGCATTTT.

This clonotype was counted only a few times. V is TRBV7-2 and J is TRBJ2-5, with 9 bases lining up with TRBD1. This CDR3 contains 14 residues. The trim removed 0 bases at V and 10 bases at J, leaving 6 bases unmatched. Per germline, CDR1 SGHTA and CDR2 FQGNSA. The chain's CDR3 is CASSLARTGVGQYF. The CDR3 DNA reads as TGTGCCAGCAGCTTAGCGCGGACAGGGGTAGGCCAGTACTTC.

The V call is TRBV20-1, the J call TRBJ2-1, with 8 bases lining up with TRBD2. Per the germline V gene, CDR1 is DFQATT and CDR2 is SNEGSKA (reference sequence). This CDR3 contains 16 residues. V lost 0 bases to trimming and J lost 8 bases; unmatched junction nucleotides: 12. Here the CDR3 DNA reads TGCAGTGCTAGAGACTTCGTGCGGGGGGTCATGGATGAGCAGTTCTTC. Encoded protein: CSARDFVRGVMDEQFF.

Many counts were recorded for this clonotype. V usage is TRBV12-3 or TRBV12-4 and J usage is TRBJ1-2, with a possible D match to TRBD1 (6 bases). The ends were cut back, 6 bases at V and 8 bases at J, with 13 bases in the middle. CDR3 length equals 12 residues. DNA for the CDR3: TGTGCCAGCAGGCAGGGGACTAAGGGCTACACCTTC. This sequence encodes CASRQGTKGYTF.

The rearrangement links TRBV7-2 to TRBJ2-7, with D unclear. The CDR3 extends over 13 amino acids. With 3 bases removed from V and 0 bases from J, the gap between germline ends came to 6 bases. The germline gives CDR1 SGHTA, CDR2 FQGNSA. The CDR3 reads CASSFYPSYEQYF. The DNA for the CDR3 is TGTGCCAGCAGCTTTTACCCCTCCTACGAGCAGTACTTC.

The V call is TRBV30, the J call TRBJ1-6, with a weak D call TRBD1 (5 bases). Germline CDR1 reads GTSNPN; CDR2 reads SVGIG (reference sequence). With 3 bases removed from V and 13 bases from J, the gap between germline ends came to 16 bases. This CDR3 spans 13 amino acids. The CDR3 DNA is TGTGCCTGGAGCGACCAATCCGGGACTCCCCTCCACTTT. Translated, it gives CAWSDQSGTPLHF.

This chain connects TRBV18 to TRBJ2-2, with 12 bases matching TRBD2. With 2 bases clipped from V and 3 bases from J, the junction kept 4 bases outside the gene matches. The CDR3 length is 17 residues. CDR1 and CDR2 (germline): KGHSH, LQKENI. CDR3 DNA: TGTGCCAGCTCACCAAGACTAGCGGGAGTCGACACCGGGGAGCTGTTTTTT. Protein sequence: CASSPRLAGVDTGELFF.

V gene TRBV20-1 combines with J gene TRBJ2-7; TRBD2 aligns across 9 bases. V lost 6 bases and J lost 1; bases outside the gene matches: 7. Germline CDR1 reads DFQATT; CDR2 reads SNEGSKA (reference sequence). CDR3 length: 14 amino acids. The CDR3 DNA reads as TGCAGTGCATGCGGGAGGGCCGTATCCTACGAGCAGTACTTC. Protein sequence: CSACGRAVSYEQYF.

This clonotype was counted between two and nine times. The chain recombines TRBV4-3 with TRBJ2-3; D unclear. The V end lost 2 bases, the J end lost 4 bases, and 10 bases lay between the germline ends. Germline values: CDR1 LGHNA, CDR2 YSLEER. CDR3 length: 14 amino acids. This chain's CDR3 is CASSQTRVADTQYF. CDR3 DNA: TGCGCCAGCAGCCAAACCCGGGTGGCAGATACGCAGTATTTT.

This clonotype was observed a few times. The chain links TRBV5-6 to TRBJ2-7; no clear D gene. Germline V gene lookup returns CDR1 SGHDT and CDR2 YYEEEE. CDR3 length: 14 amino acids. The ends were cut back, 0 bases at V and 6 bases at J, with 13 bases in the middle. The CDR3 DNA is TGTGCCAGCAGCTTGGGAGGTGGTGCAGGCGAGCAGTACTTC. It translates to CASSLGGGAGEQYF.

This chain joins TRBV12-3 or TRBV12-4 and TRBJ2-5; 12 bases are a match to TRBD2. V gave up 8 bases and J gave up 1 base; unmatched junction bases: 2. CDR3 size: 14 residues. The CDR3 loop reads CASSTSGGQETQYF. The CDR3 region has the DNA TGTGCCAGCTCGACTAGCGGGGGCCAAGAGACCCAGTACTTC.

This clonotype was seen a handful of times. The chain uses TRBV5-1 and TRBJ2-1, with D uncertain. This CDR3 has 13 amino acids. V lost 0 bases and J lost 10, with 11 bases in between. The germline CDR1 and CDR2 sequences are SGHRS and YFSETQ. The CDR3 nucleotides are TGCGCCAGCAGCTTGGATTTGATCAGAGAGCAGTTCTTC. Encoded protein: CASSLDLIREQFF.

The rearrangement links TRBV6-1 to TRBJ1-5, with a weak D call TRBD1 (5 bases). Trimming pared 6 bases from V and 1 base from J, leaving 13 bases between. This CDR3 has 15 residues. Per germline, CDR1 MNHNS and CDR2 SASEGT. The CDR3 loop reads CASRRGTISNQPQHF. CDR3 DNA sequence: TGTGCCAGCAGACGCGGGACTATAAGCAATCAGCCCCAGCATTTT.

This clonotype has just a few counts. The rearrangement links TRBV5-6 to TRBJ1-5, with 10 bases matching TRBD1. There are 17 residues in the CDR3. V was pared by 9 bases and J by 2 bases, with 14 bases of the junction left unmatched. Germline CDR1 reads SGHDT; CDR2 reads YYEEEE. CDR3 residues: CAITFPGTGDGNQPQHF. In DNA form, the CDR3 reads TGTGCCATTACGTTCCCAGGGACAGGGGATGGCAATCAGCCCCAGCATTTT.

This clonotype occurred a few times. The chain employs TRBV19 and TRBJ2-1; 7 nucleotides line up with TRBD2. CDR3 length: 17 residues. J gave up 4 bases and V 4 bases, and 13 bases lay outside the gene matches. The V gene's germline CDR1 is LNHDA and CDR2 SQIVND (reference sequence). In DNA form, the CDR3 reads TGTGCCAGTAGTACACTAGCGTGGCCTAAGGGGTACAATGAGCAGTTCTTC. It is translated as CASSTLAWPKGYNEQFF.

The sample holds a few counts of this clonotype. This chain connects TRBV15 to TRBJ2-3; TRBD1 might be the D (7 bases). The germline V gene has CDR1 LNHNV and CDR2 YYDKDF (reference sequence). This CDR3 spans 17 amino acids. Trimming shortened V by 0 bases and J by 4 bases, and 17 bases separated the two germline ends. CDR3 region: CATSRDLGQGGSDTQYF. CDR3 in DNA: TGTGCCACCAGCAGAGATCTCGGGCAGGGGGGTTCAGATACGCAGTATTTT.

This clonotype has at least ten counts. The rearrangement links TRBV29-1 to TRBJ2-5; D unclear. The V end was cut by 2 bases, the J end by 0 bases, with 13 bases between. This CDR3 comprises 15 residues. Germline V gene data show CDR1 as SQVTM and CDR2 as ANQGSEA. Here the CDR3 reads CSVEPGLGYQETQYF. The CDR3 nucleotides are TGCAGCGTTGAACCCGGGCTAGGGTACCAAGAGACCCAGTACTTC.

The V gene is TRBV7-2, the J gene TRBJ1-5, with D perhaps matching TRBD1 (5 bases). The CDR3 runs 14 residues. CDR1 SGHTA and CDR2 FQGNSA come from the germline V gene. V shed 7 bases and J shed 9 bases, with 19 bases lying between them. The CDR3 is CASKIFETGGPQHF. CDR3 in DNA: TGTGCCAGCAAGATCTTCGAGACGGGGGGGCCCCAGCATTTT.

This clonotype appeared a few times. The chain uses TRBV6-5 and TRBJ1-3; D remains ambiguous. CDR1 and CDR2 (germline): MNHEY, SVGAGI. The ends were cut back, 0 bases at V and 7 bases at J, with 10 bases in the middle. The CDR3 consists of 14 residues. The CDR3 sequence: CASSYSPSGNTIYF. The CDR3 bases are TGTGCCAGCAGTTACTCCCCATCGGGGAACACCATATATTTT.

The rearrangement links TRBV4-3 to TRBJ2-6, with 7 nucleotides matching TRBD1. CDR3 size: 20 residues. Per the germline V gene, CDR1 is LGHNA and CDR2 is YSLEER. V dropped 2 bases and J dropped 2; count of bases not matched to a gene: 15. CDR3 region: CASSQPTGTVVLTGANVLTF. The CDR3 nucleotides read TGCGCCAGCAGCCAACCTACGGGGACAGTAGTTTTAACTGGGGCCAACGTCCTGACTTTC.

This clonotype was observed a few times. DNA of the CDR3: TGTGCCAGCAGCTTAGAACAGGGGCGGTGGAGTGAAAAACTGTTTTTT. It is translated as CASSLEQGRWSEKLFF. The V call is TRBV7-2, the J call TRBJ1-4; 7 bases map to TRBD1. V lost 1 base to trimming and J lost 7 bases; unmatched junction nucleotides: 9. The V gene's germline CDR1 is SGHTA and CDR2 FQGNSA. The CDR3 loop spans 16 amino acids.

This clonotype turned up a few times. This chain links TRBV30 with TRBJ1-4; the match to TRBD1 covers 7 bases. Germline V gives CDR1 GTSNPN, CDR2 SVGIG (reference sequence). V lost 3 bases, J lost 6 bases, and 10 bases stayed unmatched. The CDR3 covers 15 residues. CDR3 sequence (DNA): TGTGCCTGGAGCCCTGACAGGGTCCCGGATGAAAAACTGTTTTTT. Translation: CAWSPDRVPDEKLFF.

This clonotype was counted only a few times. This chain connects TRBV6-2 or TRBV6-3 to TRBJ2-7; D remains ambiguous. The CDR3 totals 13 residues. CDR1 is MNHEY and CDR2 is SVGEGT in the germline V gene. The V and J ends lost 5 bases and 4 bases respectively, with 12 bases between them. DNA for the CDR3: TGTGCCAGCAGTGCTACTACCATTTACGAGCAGTACTTC. Its protein product is CASSATTIYEQYF.